The sample holds a few counts of the clone carrying this T cell receptor (beta chain). V was clipped by 2 bases and J by 4 bases; unmatched bases: 6. The CDR3 totals 16 residues. Germline lookup yields CDR1 SGHRS and CDR2 YFSETQ. The data are from a study of blood T cells in healthy people across ages. Alongside a J-beta primer mix, a sample-barcoded 5' primer served in a second PCR lasting roughly 6 to 11 cycles. Researchers report that a template-switch adaptor with 12 random nucleotides tagged each cDNA molecule. Individual samples furnished no less than 3 million CDR3-containing paired-end reads apiece. TCRdb processed the 5' RACE reads anew with MiXCR; each CDR3 protein has one entry. The sample has about 1.1 million distinct CDR3 sequences, under 40% seen once.

Material: blood. The gene calls are TRBV5-1 and TRBJ2-1; 10 bases match TRBD2. The receptor comes from a man between 18 and 29 years old in good health. The CDR3 region has the DNA TGCGCCAGCAGCTTCCGTAGCGGGGGGTCTTACAATGAGCAGTTCTTC. Translating gives CASSFRSGGSYNEQFF.